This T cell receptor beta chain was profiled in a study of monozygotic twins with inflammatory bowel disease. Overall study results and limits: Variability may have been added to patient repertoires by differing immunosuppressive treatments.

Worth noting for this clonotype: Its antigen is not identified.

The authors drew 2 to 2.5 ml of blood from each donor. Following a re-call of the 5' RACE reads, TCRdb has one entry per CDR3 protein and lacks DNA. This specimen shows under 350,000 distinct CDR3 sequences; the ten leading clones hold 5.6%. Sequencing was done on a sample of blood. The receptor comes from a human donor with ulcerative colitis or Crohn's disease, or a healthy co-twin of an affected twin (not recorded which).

The chain's CDR3 is CASSPINAPPPNYGYTF. The genes are TRBV18 and TRBJ1-2. CDR3 size: 17 residues. Germline assignment: CDR1 KGHSH and CDR2 LQKENI.